This note documents a single TCR beta chain sequence. No cognate antigen has been identified for it. Per-nucleotide qualities are absent, and no much larger clonotype sits a single base away. The trial excluded patients who had a history of autoimmune disease or were on systemic immunosuppression. Peripheral blood for TCR sequencing was collected from all dose cohorts at baseline, on cycle 4 day 1, and on cycle 7 day 1. The samples were drawn from a first-in-human, open-label, multicenter phase I dose-escalation trial of ivuxolimab. The trial enrolled adults with locally advanced or metastatic head and neck squamous cell, hepatocellular, melanoma or renal cell carcinoma. Before TCR sequencing, CD4+ T cells and CD8+ T cells from peripheral blood were sorted into separate populations. The data belong to a study of OX40 agonist ivuxolimab in advanced cancers. As for the study more broadly: Ivuxolimab was a fully human IgG2 agonistic monoclonal antibody targeting the costimulatory receptor OX40 (CD134). Intravenous ivuxolimab was administered to patients every 2 weeks at six dose levels: 0.01, 0.1, 0.3, 1.5, 3 and 10 mg/kg. Of the 50 to 55 patients in dose escalation, about 20 had hepatocellular carcinoma, about 15 had melanoma, 9 had renal cell carcinoma and 9 had head and neck cancer. The dose-escalation cohort was 82.7% male with a mean age of about 65 years, ranging from roughly 23 to 80. Prior anti-PD-1, anti-PD-L1 or anti-CTLA-4 therapy was permitted, and checkpoint inhibitors had been received by more than 35% of dose-escalation patients. Three dose-escalation patients achieved partial responses, one with hepatocellular carcinoma and two with cutaneous melanoma. The purpose of peripheral TCRbeta sequencing was to test whether ivuxolimab changed TCR sequence diversity and led to clonal T-cell expansion. The paper reports the monotherapy dose-escalation portion (N ≈ 52 patients) of the phase I ivuxolimab trial.

The investigation overall reported the following: Low levels of normalized T-cell clonal expansion were also seen in some patients who did not respond. Which antigens the clonally expanded peripheral T cells were specific for was not determined. In the 0.1-3.0 mg/kg groups, partial responders were among the patients with the lowest normalized peripheral clonal expansion, particularly in CD8+ T cells. After ivuxolimab, expanded clones were on average more numerous among CD8+ T cells than among CD4+ T cells. At doses of 0.1 to 3.0 mg/kg, clonal expansion of both CD4+ and CD8+ blood T cells was observed from baseline to week 6.

Genomic DNA was isolated from the sorted cells so that the TCRbeta CDR3 region could be sequenced. The immunoSEQ Assay was used for sequencing of TCRbeta CDR3 regions. The table was pulled from immuneACCESS by TCRdb, which kept in-frame rearrangements only. Such tables lose some clones; where checked, under half of the loss comes from unresolved V genes, and the rest has no known cause. Here the sample has roughly 50,000 clones; over 80% occur a single time. About 3.9% of the sample lies in the top ten. From the germline V gene, CDR1 is KGHSH and CDR2 is LQKENI. The junction shows trimming of 2 bases on V and 5 bases on J, plus 18 bases between the germline ends. Reading from cysteine to phenylalanine, the CDR3 counts 17 amino acids. Here the CDR3 DNA is all that survives: 51 bases in frame from base 1.

The rearranged segments are TRBV18 and TRBJ2-2; there is no confident call for the D gene. The TCR comes from an adult with an advanced solid tumor such as melanoma, head and neck, liver or kidney cancer. This material consisted of CD4+ or CD8+ T cells sorted from blood, taken in a trial of the OX40 agonist ivuxolimab. The DNA reads TGTGCCAGCTCACCAATGGCTGGCGGAACTCCTACCGGGGAGCTGTTTTTT. This translates into CASSPMAGGTPTGELFF.